A single sample is the source of the 14 T cell receptor beta chains below, sequenced in a study of cytomegalovirus exposure and HLA in healthy donors. The PCR contained 60 Vbeta and 13 Jbeta primers. Generated by immunoSEQ multiplex PCR, the TCRdb table keeps only in-frame clones and is missing some. Its table lists roughly 71,000 clones. The sequenced sample consisted of PBMCs. All receptors come from a middle-aged woman in good health and CMV-seropositive.

The chain uses TRBV4-2 and TRBJ2-5, with 15 positions matching TRBD2. CDR1 LGHNA and CDR2 YNFKEQ come from the germline V gene. This CDR3 region has 19 residues. V lost 1 base to trimming and J lost 2 bases; unmatched junction nucleotides: 8. The CDR3 loop is CASSQGLGLAGGPQETQYF. The CDR3 DNA is TGTGCCAGCAGCCAAGGACTTGGACTAGCGGGAGGGCCTCAAGAGACCCAGTACTTC.

The chain recombines TRBV14 with TRBJ1-6; TRBD1 might be the D (5 bases). With 1 base removed from V and 6 bases from J, the gap between germline ends came to 10 bases. The CDR3 runs 15 residues. CDR1 is SGHDN and CDR2 is FVKESK in the germline V gene. The CDR3: CASSQVQGINSPLHF. The CDR3 DNA reads as TGTGCCAGCAGCCAAGTGCAGGGAATTAATTCACCCCTCCACTTT. Full variable domain (rest looked up from reference TRBV14 and TRBJ1-6): EAGVTQFPSHSVIEKGQTVTLRCDPISGHDNLYWYRRVMGKEIKFLLHFVKESKQDESGMPNNRFLAERTGGTYSTLKVQPAELEDSGVYFCASSQVQGINSPLHFGNGTRLTVT.

V is TRBV4-1 and J is TRBJ2-3, with 8 bases that match TRBD2. Germline CDR1 MGHRA, CDR2 YSYEKL. J gave up 3 bases and V 4 bases, and 9 bases lay outside the gene matches. There are 16 residues in the CDR3. The DNA for the CDR3 is TGCGCCAGCAGCCGTGGACTAGCTGGTGGGACAGATACGCAGTATTTT. Residues: CASSRGLAGGTDTQYF.

The V call is TRBV6-4, the J call TRBJ1-1; D possibly corresponds to TRBD1 (6 bases). The CDR3 consists of 15 residues. Germline CDR1 MRHNA, CDR2 SNTAGT. V lost 4 bases and J 10 bases, leaving 22 bases between the germline ends. The CDR3 is CASSATTTGYLGAFF. CDR3 nucleotides: TGTGCCAGCAGTGCAACGACAACAGGGTATCTCGGAGCTTTCTTT.

The gene calls are TRBV4-3 and TRBJ1-4; TRBD1 matches at 9 bases. Germline V gene lookup returns CDR1 LGHNA and CDR2 YSLEER. The CDR3 is 16 residues long. V lost 3 bases and J lost 5; bases outside the gene matches: 7. The CDR3 reads CASSHGTGIGNEKLFF. The CDR3 DNA reads as TGCGCCAGCAGCCATGGGACAGGGATAGGGAATGAAAAACTGTTTTTT.

A note on this clone: Distinct nucleotide sequences in the sample also encode this CDR3. The chain recombines TRBV10-3 with TRBJ2-5; D is unresolved. V lost 3 bases and J lost 1, with 9 bases in between. Germline lookup yields CDR1 ENHRY and CDR2 SYGVKD. The CDR3 contains 14 residues. CDR3 DNA: TGTGCCATCAGTGAATCGCAGGCCCAAGAGACCCAGTACTTC. Its translation is CAISESQAQETQYF.

This chain links TRBV1 with TRBJ2-5; the table gives TRBD2 as D, unverified against the DNA. TRBV1 is shown as a pseudogene. The CDR3 extends over 14 amino acids. For the CDR3, the DNA is TGCACCAGCAGCCAAGCCCTTAGCCAGGAGACCCAGTACTTC. Its translation: CTSSQALSQETQYF.

The chain carries TRBV19 and TRBJ2-6, with D unclear. The CDR3 runs to 15 residues. The germline CDR1 and CDR2 sequences are LNHDA and SQIVND (reference sequence). The V end lost 7 bases, the J end lost 0 bases, and 10 bases lay between the germline ends. CDR3 in DNA: TGTGCCAGTACTGAATGGAGCTCTGGGGCCAACGTCCTGACTTTC. This codes for CASTEWSSGANVLTF.

The chain links TRBV5-1 to TRBJ2-2; 8 positions agree with TRBD1. This CDR3 spans 15 amino acids. Germline V lookup: CDR1 SGHRS, CDR2 YFSETQ. The J segment lost 3 bases and the V segment lost 4 bases, leaving 5 bases of the junction unmatched. CDR3 sequence: CASSDQGADTGELFF. The DNA for the CDR3 is TGCGCCAGCAGCGACCAGGGGGCGGACACCGGGGAGCTGTTTTTT.

As concerns this clone: Other nucleotide sequences from this sample produce the same CDR3. The V and J genes are TRBV6-1 and TRBJ2-5, with TRBD2 identical over 12 bases. The CDR3 totals 15 residues. CDR1 is MNHNS and CDR2 is SASEGT in the germline V gene. V shed 2 bases and J 2 bases; nucleotides not matched to a gene: 0. The CDR3 nucleotides are TGTGCCAGCAGTGAACTAGCGGGGGGGCAAGAGACCCAGTACTTC. Translating gives CASSELAGGQETQYF.

The V gene is TRBV14, the J gene TRBJ2-1; 11 bases map to TRBD1. This CDR3 is 13 amino acids long. V was clipped by 1 base and J by 13 bases; unmatched bases: 3. Germline values: CDR1 SGHDN, CDR2 FVKESK. The CDR3 loop reads CASSQGGQGVQFF. The CDR3 DNA is TGTGCCAGCAGCCAAGGGGGACAGGGGGTACAGTTCTTC.

The V call is TRBV5-6, the J call TRBJ2-7, with 8 bases fitting TRBD1. Unmatched junction bases numbered 10, after V lost 4 bases and J lost 4 bases. Germline V gene data show CDR1 as SGHDT and CDR2 as YYEEEE. There are 15 residues in the CDR3. The CDR3 loop reads CASSLAGTGIYEQYF. CDR3 bases: TGTGCCAGCAGCCTGGCTGGGACAGGTATTTACGAGCAGTACTTC.

The CDR3 sequence is CAWGGRLAYYEQYF. The DNA for the CDR3 is TGTGCCTGGGGCGGAAGACTAGCGTACTACGAGCAGTACTTC. The gene calls are TRBV30 and TRBJ2-7; 8 bases line up with TRBD2. The ends lost 5 bases at V and 3 bases at J; junction bases unmatched: 9. The CDR3 is 14 amino acids. The V gene's germline CDR1 is GTSNPN and CDR2 SVGIG (reference sequence).

The chain combines TRBV4-3 with TRBJ2-7; TRBD1 might be the D (6 bases). Germline assignment: CDR1 LGHNA and CDR2 YSLEER. This CDR3 is built from 13 residues. Trimming pared 4 bases from V and 5 bases from J, leaving 12 bases between. DNA of the CDR3: TGCGCCAGCAGCCCGGACAGTGCAGACGAGCAGTACTTC. Protein sequence: CASSPDSADEQYF.